This T cell receptor beta chain emerged from a study of human T cells and chemical hapten exposure. Losses at the gene ends were 1 base for V and 2 bases for J; bases not matched to a gene: 8. CDR1 is SGHTA and CDR2 is FQGNSA in the germline V gene. This CDR3 region has 18 residues. In TCRdb, the RACE reads were re-called with MiXCR into one record per CDR3 protein. The table shows around 260,000 distinct CDR3 sequences, with 7% to 10% occurring only once. The sample's time point: pre-sensitization, week 0. The treatment here: therapeutic diphenylcyclopropenone sensitization with weekly scalp DPC. The TCR originated in a woman in her 40s with alopecia areata. Some clones in this sample may be carry-over from other donors' samples. The sample here was whole blood, taken in connection with sensitization to the hapten diphenylcyclopropenone (DPC). This sequence joins TRBV7-2 and TRBJ2-4; 10 bases match TRBD2. CDR3 region: CASSLGPSGSWSKNIQYF. The CDR3 bases are TGTGCCAGCAGCTTAGGGCCTAGCGGGAGTTGGTCCAAAAACATTCAGTACTTC.